Following are 25 T cell receptor beta chains from one sample sequenced in a study of OX40 agonist ivuxolimab in advanced cancers. TCRdb's copy holds only in-frame clones and misses some; the assay was immunoSEQ multiplex PCR. The table records tens of thousands of clones, 70% to 90% of them present only once. This sample comprised CD4+ or CD8+ T cells sorted from blood, obtained in a trial of the OX40 agonist ivuxolimab. The source of these receptors is an adult with an advanced solid tumor such as melanoma, head and neck, liver or kidney cancer.

The rearrangement uses TRBV27 and TRBJ1-2; 9 bases line up with TRBD1. This CDR3 has 15 residues. Germline CDR1 reads MNHEY; CDR2 reads SMNVEV (reference sequence). V shed 0 bases, J shed 6 bases, and the junction held 5 bases outside the gene matches. This CDR3 reads CASSLSYRGLDGYTF. DNA of the CDR3: TGTGCCAGCAGTTTATCCTACAGGGGGCTAGATGGCTACACCTTC.

The J gene is TRBJ2-6, the V gene TRBV2, with a tentative D call TRBD2 (6 bases). The CDR3 covers 19 residues. Germline loops: CDR1 SNHLY, CDR2 FYNNEI. V shed 4 bases and J shed 0 bases, with 19 bases lying between them. CDR3 sequence (DNA): TGTGCCAGCAGTGGCCTTGGCGGGGATGGGGACTCTGGGGCCAACGTCCTGACTTTC. It codes for CASSGLGGDGDSGANVLTF.

The CDR3 nucleotides are TGTGCCAGCACTTCTAAAATGGGTCTTAACTATGGCTACACCTTC. Translation: CASTSKMGLNYGYTF. V and J are TRBV7-9 and TRBJ1-2; D unresolved. This CDR3 is built from 15 residues. Trimming shortened V by 7 bases and J by 1 base, and 16 bases separated the two germline ends. CDR1 and CDR2 (germline): SEHNR, FQNEAQ (reference sequence).

This clone is a singleton in its sample. The sample carries other DNA sequences with the same CDR3. This chain links TRBV7-2 with TRBJ2-7; TRBD1 matches 11 bases. The CDR3 is 14 residues long. V was clipped by 5 bases and J by 3 bases; unmatched bases: 3. CDR1 is SGHTA, CDR2 FQGNSA, per germline. The CDR3 nucleotides read TGTGCCAGCAGCCTGGGACAGGGGGGCTACGAGCAGTACTTC. Translated, it gives CASSLGQGGYEQYF. The full variable domain, in which reference TRBV7-2 and TRBJ2-7 provide the parts outside the CDR3, is GAGVSQSPSNKVTEKGKDVELRCDPISGHTALYWYRQSLGQGLEFLIYFQGNSAPDKSGLPSDRFSAERTGGSVSTLTIQRTQQEDSAVYLCASSLGQGGYEQYFGPGTRLTVT.

V and J are TRBV7-9 and TRBJ2-7; D remains unclear. Trimming left V 1 base short and J 6 bases short, with 4 bases between. The CDR3 length is 11 residues. CDR1 and CDR2 (germline): SEHNR, FQNEAQ (reference sequence). The CDR3: CASSLGAEQYF. CDR3 bases: TGTGCCAGCAGCTTAGGGGCCGAGCAGTACTTC.

This rearrangement joins TRBV7-9 to TRBJ1-2; D may be TRBD1 (5 bases). The CDR3 is made up of 15 amino acids. Per the germline V gene, CDR1 is SEHNR and CDR2 is FQNEAQ (reference sequence). The V end was cut by 5 bases, the J end by 4 bases, with 17 bases between. In DNA, the CDR3 is TGTGCCAGCAGCCTCTCGACAGTCGGCGGCTATGGCTACACCTTC. It encodes CASSLSTVGGYGYTF.

The genes are TRBV27 and TRBJ2-7; TRBD2 matches 8 bases. V lost 8 bases, J lost 4 bases, and 13 bases stayed unmatched. The CDR3 is 15 residues long. Germline-derived CDR1 and CDR2 are MNHEY and SMNVEV (reference sequence). The CDR3 protein is CASSFSGLGTYEQYF. The CDR3 DNA reads TGTGCCAGCTCATTCTCGGGACTAGGAACATACGAGCAGTACTTC.

This sequence joins TRBV6-1 and TRBJ2-7, with 10 bases lining up with TRBD1. Germline-derived CDR1 and CDR2 are MNHNS and SASEGT. The CDR3 is made up of 18 amino acids. J was trimmed by 4 bases and V by 3 bases; bases with no gene match: 15. CDR3 protein: CASSEGGPGQGYWYEQYF. CDR3 bases: TGTGCCAGCAGTGAGGGGGGACCGGGACAGGGGTATTGGTACGAGCAGTACTTC.

The rearrangement links TRBV6-1 to TRBJ2-5; 9 bases are shared with TRBD1. J lost 4 bases, V lost 8 bases, and 2 bases had no gene match. Germline V gene lookup returns CDR1 MNHNS and CDR2 SASEGT. CDR3 size: 12 residues. CDR3 sequence reads: CASQGQGETQYF. The CDR3 DNA reads as TGTGCCAGCCAGGGACAGGGAGAGACCCAGTACTTC.

This clone was seen just once. This chain connects TRBV5-6 to TRBJ1-1, with D possibly TRBD1 on 5 matching bases. The CDR3 has 15 residues. V was pared by 2 bases and J by 4 bases, with 15 bases between. Per the germline V gene, CDR1 is SGHDT and CDR2 is YYEEEE. The CDR3 here is CASSLRGGTITEAFF. CDR3 in DNA: TGTGCCAGCAGCTTAAGGGGAGGGACGATCACTGAAGCTTTCTTT.

The chain employs TRBV11-2 and TRBJ1-1, with D unresolved. This CDR3 spans 15 amino acids. The V end was cut by 0 bases, the J end by 3 bases, with 11 bases between. Germline CDR1 reads SGHAT; CDR2 reads FQNNGV. The CDR3 loop is CASSLDLRSHTEAFF. The CDR3 region has the DNA TGTGCCAGCAGCTTAGATTTGAGGAGTCACACTGAAGCTTTCTTT.

V and J are TRBV7-9 and TRBJ1-1; D uncertain. The CDR3 runs to 15 residues. With 0 bases removed from V and 1 base from J, the gap between germline ends came to 9 bases. Germline CDR1 reads SEHNR; CDR2 reads FQNEAQ (reference sequence). CDR3 protein: CASSLATGRNTEAFF. CDR3 sequence (DNA): TGTGCCAGCAGCTTAGCGACGGGAAGGAACACTGAAGCTTTCTTT.

This clone occurred a few times. The rearrangement uses TRBV7-6 and TRBJ1-6; D remains unclear. This CDR3 comprises 13 residues. The V gene's germline CDR1 is SGHVS and CDR2 FNYEAQ. V was clipped by 5 bases and J by 9 bases, with 11 bases between them. CDR3 in DNA: TGTGCCAGCAGCAGGGTTGCGGGTTCACCCCTCCACTTT. Translation: CASSRVAGSPLHF.

This chain joins TRBV13 and TRBJ2-7; unclear D gene. CDR3 length equals 13 residues. The V gene lost 3 bases and the J gene lost 3 bases, with 9 bases spanning the gap. CDR1 is PRHDT, CDR2 FYEKMQ, per germline (reference sequence). The CDR3 DNA reads TGTGCCAGCAGCTTTATTGGAGACTACGAGCAGTACTTC. Translating it yields CASSFIGDYEQYF.

This sequence joins TRBV20-1 and TRBJ2-7; either TRBD1 or TRBD2 may fit D (5 bases each). The CDR3 is 10 residues long. Trimming left V 6 bases short and J 9 bases short, with 12 bases between. Germline values: CDR1 DFQATT, CDR2 SNEGSKA (reference sequence). The CDR3 reads CSAGELGQYF. The CDR3 region has the DNA TGCAGTGCAGGGGAGCTAGGGCAGTACTTC.

The V call is TRBV19, the J call TRBJ2-7; D might be TRBD2 (7 bases). The V gene lost 10 bases and the J gene lost 6 bases, with 19 bases spanning the gap. This CDR3 contains 13 residues. CDR1 and CDR2 (germline): LNHDA, SQIVND (reference sequence). The CDR3 here is CATHEGGGGEQYF. DNA of the CDR3: TGTGCCACCCACGAGGGGGGGGGAGGCGAGCAGTACTTC. Complete variable domain (other parts from reference TRBV19 and TRBJ2-7): DGGITQSPKYLFRKEGQNVTLSCEQNLNHDAMYWYRQDPGQGLRLIYYSQIVNDFQKGDIAEGYSVSREKKESFPLTVTSAQKNPTAFYLCATHEGGGGEQYFGPGTRLTVT.

The chain uses TRBV27 and TRBJ2-1; TRBD2 matches 7 bases. This CDR3 is built from 13 residues. V shed 5 bases, J shed 7 bases, and the junction held 5 bases outside the gene matches. The germline CDR1 and CDR2 sequences are MNHEY and SMNVEV (reference sequence). The DNA of the CDR3 is TGTGCCAGCAGTGGGGACTACCTTAATGAGCAGTTCTTC. It yields the protein CASSGDYLNEQFF.

This chain joins TRBV6-1 and TRBJ2-5, with 11 bases identical to TRBD2. The germline V gene has CDR1 MNHNS and CDR2 SASEGT. The CDR3 has 16 residues. Unmatched junction bases numbered 8, after V lost 3 bases and J lost 5 bases. CDR3 in DNA: TGTGCCAGCAGTGAGGGACTAGCGGCCCTGGGGGAGACCCAGTACTTC. Translated: CASSEGLAALGETQYF.

The CDR3 is CASSPAGTEQETQYF. CDR3 nucleotides: TGCGCCAGCAGCCCTGCCGGGACAGAACAAGAGACCCAGTACTTC. The chain links TRBV5-1 to TRBJ2-5; 7 positions match TRBD1. CDR3 length equals 15 residues. V trimming: 4 bases; J trimming: 2 bases; junction bases outside the gene matches: 8. The germline V gene has CDR1 SGHRS and CDR2 YFSETQ.

The chain joins TRBV5-1 to TRBJ1-2; a weak D match, TRBD1 (5 bases). Trimming left V 3 bases short and J 7 bases short, with 13 bases between. This CDR3 region has 13 residues. The germline gives CDR1 SGHRS, CDR2 YFSETQ. DNA for the CDR3: TGCGCCAGCAGCTACCTGGAAGGGGCTGGCTACACCTTC. It is translated as CASSYLEGAGYTF.

The chain has TRBV5-4 and TRBJ2-7, with a possible D match to TRBD1 (6 bases). Trimming left V 4 bases short and J 7 bases short, with 18 bases between. The CDR3 is 14 residues long. Germline V CDR1 and CDR2: SGHNT, YYREEE (reference sequence). The CDR3 sequence is CASSQTGTRREQYF. The CDR3 DNA sequence: TGTGCCAGCAGCCAAACCGGGACACGTAGGGAGCAGTACTTC.

The chain employs TRBV4-1 and TRBJ1-1; D is undetermined. V was clipped by 0 bases and J by 2 bases, with 13 bases between them. Looked up from germline, CDR1 is MGHRA and CDR2 is YSYEKL. CDR3 size: 16 residues. The CDR3 DNA sequence: TGCGCCAGCAGCCAAGACCAAGGGAAGGGTAACACTGAAGCTTTCTTT. It translates to CASSQDQGKGNTEAFF.

This rearrangement joins TRBV6-1 to TRBJ2-7, with TRBD1 identical over 9 bases. V lost 2 bases, J lost 3 bases, and 8 bases stayed unmatched. Germline V lookup: CDR1 MNHNS, CDR2 SASEGT. The CDR3 has 16 amino acids. CDR3 in DNA: TGTGCCAGCAGTGAACCCGACAGGGGGAATCACTACGAGCAGTACTTC. It yields the protein CASSEPDRGNHYEQYF.

This chain joins TRBV5-1 and TRBJ2-1, with a possible D match to TRBD1 (6 bases). V lost 4 bases and J lost 4, with 9 bases in between. The length of the CDR3 is 13 residues. Germline assignment: CDR1 SGHRS and CDR2 YFSETQ. CDR3 nucleotides: TGCGCCAGCAGCAGGACAGAATACAATGAGCAGTTCTTC. This codes for CASSRTEYNEQFF.

The V call is TRBV5-4, the J call TRBJ2-5; 7 bases agree with TRBD1. V lost 4 bases and J lost 0; bases outside the gene matches: 6. Germline lookup yields CDR1 SGHNT and CDR2 YYREEE (reference sequence). The CDR3 loop spans 15 amino acids. CDR3 nucleotide sequence: TGTGCCAGCAGCGGGACAGAGTTGTACCAAGAGACCCAGTACTTC. Its protein product is CASSGTELYQETQYF.